The clone carrying this TCR beta chain occurred many times. Its target is not known. Patients selected for sequencing had displayed CD8+CD57+ cell expansion by flow cytometry. The ends lost 5 bases at V and 5 bases at J; junction bases unmatched: 13. The CDR3 consists of 18 residues. Germline CDR1 is LNHDA and CDR2 is SQIVND (reference sequence). These data belong to a study of CD8+CD57+ T cells in acquired aplastic anemia. Regarding the study as a whole: There were some 27 CD8+ CDR3 sequences that occurred in both patients and controls.

The use of genomic DNA as template underpinned the TCR beta VDJ and CDR3 profiling. TCRdb re-called the reads with MiXCR, one entry per CDR3 protein. The sample has a few hundred thousand distinct CDR3 sequences, roughly 53% seen once; the top ten hold just under 20%. The origin of this receptor is a human donor with aplastic anemia. The chain combines TRBV19 with TRBJ2-5; 14 bases agree with TRBD2. Sequences were obtained from sorted CD4+, CD8+, or CD8+CD57+ T cells (not recorded which) from PBMCs. Written as DNA, the CDR3 is TGTGCCAGTAGTCCCAACCCTCGGACTAGCGGGGGGATGGAGACCCAGTACTTC. It encodes CASSPNPRTSGGMETQYF.